This T cell receptor (beta chain) originates from a study of blood T cell repertoires in COVID-19. This clone came up once. The CDR3 spans 14 residues. With 3 bases removed from V and 1 base from J, the gap between germline ends came to 9 bases. Looked up from germline, CDR1 is SGHAT and CDR2 is FQNNGV. Produced via immunoSEQ multiplex PCR; TCRdb's table is partial and in-frame only. The repertoire has a few hundred thousand clones, about 86% of them found once; the top ten carry more than 4%. The TCR was taken from a woman younger than 45 who had been exposed to COVID-19. This chain links TRBV11-2 with TRBJ1-2; D remains unclear. Specimen: PBMCs or T cells enriched from blood (not recorded which). The CDR3 protein is CASSFTEFNYGYTF. The CDR3 bases are TGTGCCAGCAGCTTTACGGAGTTTAACTATGGCTACACCTTC.